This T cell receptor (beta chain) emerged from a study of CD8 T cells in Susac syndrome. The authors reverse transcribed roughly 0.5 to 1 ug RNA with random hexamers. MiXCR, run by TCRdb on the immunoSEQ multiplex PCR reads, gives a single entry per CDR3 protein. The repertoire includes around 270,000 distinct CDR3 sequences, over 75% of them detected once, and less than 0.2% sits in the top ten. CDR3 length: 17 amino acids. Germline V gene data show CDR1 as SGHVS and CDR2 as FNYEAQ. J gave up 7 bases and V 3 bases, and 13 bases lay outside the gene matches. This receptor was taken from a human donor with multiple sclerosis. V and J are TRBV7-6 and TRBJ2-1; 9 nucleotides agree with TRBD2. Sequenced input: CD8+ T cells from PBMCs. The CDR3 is CASSLVPEGTSGNEQFF. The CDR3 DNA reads TGTGCCAGCAGCTTGGTGCCGGAGGGAACTAGCGGGAATGAGCAGTTCTTC.